This is a list of T cell receptor beta chains from one sample in a study of cytotoxic CD8 clonotypes in ibrutinib-treated CLL. The table came from immunoSEQ multiplex PCR; TCRdb's copy has only in-frame clones and leaves some out. Of 200,000 to 250,000 clones listed, less than 75% are singletons. Sequences were derived from PBMCs, sampled after 24 months of ibrutinib treatment. Receptors were obtained from a human donor with chronic lymphocytic leukemia. CDR3s include the opening cysteine and the closing phenylalanine or tryptophan. The order of the fields is clone size, D gene, J gene, V gene, CDR3 protein, CDR3 DNA. A D gene is named only where the DNA matches it firmly. A row's size may be missing; if present it is once, few, many or a size class.

size: once
D: TRBD2
J: TRBJ2-3
V: TRBV11-2
CDR3: CASSLGRGTDTQYF
DNA: TGTGCCAGCAGCCTAGGGAGGGGCACAGATACGCAGTATTTT

size: NA
D: NA
J: TRBJ2-2
V: TRBV5-8
CDR3: CASSLEGNTGELFF
DNA: TGTGCCAGCAGCTTGGAGGGTAACACCGGGGAGCTGTTTTTT

size: NA
D: TRBD1
J: TRBJ1-5
V: TRBV18
CDR3: CASSLRTGLVYQPQHF
DNA: TGTGCCAGCTCACTTAGGACAGGGCTGGTCTATCAGCCCCAGCATTTT

size: once
D: TRBD1
J: TRBJ1-2
V: TRBV19
CDR3: CASSTGTGFDYGYTF
DNA: TGTGCCAGTAGTACCGGGACAGGGTTTGACTATGGCTACACCTTC

size: many
D: NA
J: TRBJ2-7
V: TRBV5-1
CDR3: CASSLDIYYEQYF
DNA: TGCGCCAGCAGCCTGGACATCTACTACGAGCAGTACTTC

size: NA
D: TRBD2
J: TRBJ2-1
V: TRBV18
CDR3: CASSPLAGAYNEQFF
DNA: TGTGCCAGCTCACCACTAGCGGGGGCTTACAATGAGCAGTTCTTC

size: few
D: NA
J: TRBJ2-5
V: TRBV5-6
CDR3: CASSLGWPHQETQYF
DNA: TGTGCCAGCAGCTTGGGTTGGCCCCATCAGGAGACCCAGTACTTC

size: NA
D: TRBD2
J: TRBJ2-2
V: TRBV19
CDR3: CASSRGGLAGGELFF
DNA: TGTGCCAGTAGCCGGGGAGGACTAGCGGGCGGGGAGCTGTTTTTT

size: few
D: NA
J: TRBJ2-7
V: TRBV19
CDR3: CASSARSPDDKQYF
DNA: TGTGCCAGTAGTGCGAGGAGTCCAGACGACAAGCAGTACTTC

size: NA
D: NA
J: TRBJ1-4
V: TRBV14
CDR3: CASRVGKQTNEKLFF
DNA: TGTGCCAGCAGAGTGGGTAAACAGACTAATGAAAAACTGTTTTTT

size: once
D: TRBD1
J: TRBJ1-1
V: TRBV6-5
CDR3: CASRYSSAGGWSEAFF
DNA: TGTGCCAGCAGATACTCTTCGGCAGGGGGCTGGAGTGAAGCTTTCTTT

size: NA
D: NA
J: TRBJ1-1
V: TRBV25-1
CDR3: CASFGSADTEAFF
DNA: TGTGCCAGCTTTGGGTCTGCGGACACTGAAGCTTTCTTT

size: once
D: NA
J: TRBJ2-7
V: TRBV25-1
CDR3: CASSDPAGVRLEQYF
DNA: TGTGCCAGCAGTGATCCCGCCGGGGTCCGTCTCGAGCAGTACTTC

size: NA
D: TRBD2
J: TRBJ2-3
V: TRBV5-1
CDR3: CASTLAGASDTQYF
DNA: TGCGCCAGCACCCTAGCGGGAGCTTCAGATACGCAGTATTTT

size: few
D: TRBD2
J: TRBJ2-1
V: TRBV7-8
CDR3: CASSFGTSGSSEQFF
DNA: TGTGCCAGCAGCTTTGGGACTAGCGGGAGTTCTGAGCAGTTCTTC

size: NA
D: NA
J: TRBJ1-4
V: TRBV6-1
CDR3: CASSEGGGEKLFF
DNA: TGTGCCAGCAGTGAAGGTGGCGGTGAAAAACTGTTTTTT

size: NA
D: NA
J: TRBJ2-7
V: TRBV28
CDR3: CASKLGTVAYEQYF
DNA: TGTGCCAGCAAGCTCGGGACCGTAGCCTACGAGCAGTACTTC

size: NA
D: NA
J: TRBJ1-3
V: TRBV29-1
CDR3: CSVASDGVGNTIYF
DNA: TGCAGCGTTGCGTCGGACGGGGTCGGAAACACCATATATTTT

size: NA
D: TRBD1
J: TRBJ1-3
V: TRBV2
CDR3: CASRPQGTGNTIYF
DNA: TGTGCCAGCAGGCCACAGGGGACTGGAAACACCATATATTTT

size: NA
D: NA
J: TRBJ2-3
V: TRBV5-6
CDR3: CASSRSLTDTQYF
DNA: TGTGCCAGTAGTAGGTCTCTTACAGATACGCAGTATTTT

size: NA
D: NA
J: TRBJ2-2
V: TRBV28
CDR3: CASSLQAGELFF
DNA: TGTGCCAGCAGTTTACAAGCCGGGGAGCTGTTTTTT

size: NA
D: NA
J: TRBJ2-7
V: TRBV28
CDR3: CATEVGRDMVYEQYF
DNA: TGTGCCACCGAGGTTGGCAGGGACATGGTCTACGAGCAGTACTTC

size: once
D: NA
J: TRBJ2-7
V: TRBV27
CDR3: CASSLRGAASYEQYF
DNA: TGTGCCAGCAGTCTCAGGGGTGCTGCCTCCTACGAGCAGTACTTC

size: NA
D: NA
J: TRBJ2-7
V: TRBV27
CDR3: CASSRRVPYEQYF
DNA: TGTGCCAGCAGCCGCCGCGTTCCCTACGAGCAGTACTTC

size: NA
D: NA
J: TRBJ1-2
V: TRBV28
CDR3: CASSFLMAYGYTF
DNA: TGTGCCAGCAGTTTCTTGATGGCATATGGCTACACCTTC

size: NA
D: TRBD1
J: TRBJ1-2
V: TRBV28
CDR3: CASSSAGGFGYTF
DNA: TGTGCCAGCAGTTCTGCAGGGGGCTTTGGCTACACCTTC

size: NA
D: TRBD1
J: TRBJ2-7
V: TRBV27
CDR3: CASSSSGQGDLWYF
DNA: TGTGCCAGCAGTAGTTCGGGACAGGGGGATTTGTGGTACTTC

size: NA
D: NA
J: TRBJ2-5
V: TRBV7-2
CDR3: CASSLEGGLQTQYF
DNA: TGTGCCAGCAGCTTAGAGGGCGGGTTACAGACCCAGTACTTC

size: once
D: TRBD2
J: TRBJ2-6
V: TRBV5-1
CDR3: CASSPLAGGGANVLTF
DNA: TGCGCCAGCAGCCCACTAGCGGGAGGTGGGGCCAACGTCCTGACTTTC

size: NA
D: TRBD1
J: TRBJ2-5
V: TRBV6-5
CDR3: CATHAQDRGQETQYF
DNA: TGTGCCACACACGCCCAGGACAGGGGGCAAGAGACCCAGTACTTC

size: NA
D: TRBD1
J: TRBJ2-1
V: TRBV7-2
CDR3: CASSPGTGTYNEQFF
DNA: TGTGCCAGCAGTCCCGGGACAGGGACTTACAATGAGCAGTTCTTC

size: few
D: TRBD2
J: TRBJ2-1
V: TRBV9
CDR3: CASSVLTSGNEQFF
DNA: TGTGCCAGCAGCGTACTGACTAGCGGCAATGAGCAGTTCTTC

size: NA
D: NA
J: TRBJ1-4
V: TRBV29-1
CDR3: CSVEGPPVFF
DNA: TGCAGCGTTGAGGGGCCCCCCGTCTTTTTT

size: few
D: NA
J: TRBJ1-5
V: TRBV9
CDR3: CASSTGGGNQPQHF
DNA: TGTGCCAGCAGCACCGGGGGGGGCAATCAGCCCCAGCATTTT

size: NA
D: TRBD2
J: TRBJ2-3
V: TRBV9
CDR3: CASSAVLAGGGDTQYF
DNA: TGTGCCAGCAGCGCGGTACTAGCGGGAGGGGGAGATACGCAGTATTTT

size: NA
D: NA
J: TRBJ2-1
V: TRBV6-5
CDR3: CASTQTESSYNEQFF
DNA: TGTGCCAGCACCCAGACTGAGAGCTCCTACAATGAGCAGTTCTTC

size: NA
D: TRBD2
J: TRBJ2-1
V: TRBV7-3
CDR3: CASSLAGTSYNEQFF
DNA: TGTGCCAGCAGTTTAGCGGGGACCTCCTACAATGAGCAGTTCTTC

size: NA
D: NA
J: TRBJ2-5
V: TRBV7-9
CDR3: CASSLLQGWETQYF
DNA: TGTGCCAGCAGCTTATTGCAGGGGTGGGAGACCCAGTACTTC

size: NA
D: TRBD1
J: TRBJ2-3
V: TRBV19
CDR3: CASGGRDRITDTQYF
DNA: TGTGCCAGCGGGGGAAGGGACAGGATCACAGATACGCAGTATTTT

size: few
D: NA
J: TRBJ2-1
V: TRBV5-4
CDR3: CASSLGKGQFF
DNA: TGTGCCAGCAGCTTAGGGAAAGGGCAGTTCTTC

size: few
D: NA
J: TRBJ2-1
V: TRBV2
CDR3: CASSGSEGPQFF
DNA: TGTGCCAGCAGCGGGAGTGAGGGCCCGCAGTTCTTC

size: NA
D: NA
J: TRBJ1-2
V: TRBV6-5
CDR3: CASSYRQGGGGYTF
DNA: TGTGCCAGCAGTTACCGGCAGGGTGGTGGTGGCTACACCTTC

size: once
D: NA
J: TRBJ2-3
V: TRBV30
CDR3: CAWSVRRVSGYTDTQYF
DNA: TGTGCCTGGAGTGTCAGGAGGGTTAGCGGATACACAGATACGCAGTATTTT